The T cell receptor (beta chain) described here comes from a study of T cell responses to AZD1222 COVID-19 vaccine. The study's findings and limits: At study baseline, merely six AZD1222 recipients were seropositive.

Generated by immunoSEQ multiplex PCR, the TCRdb table keeps only in-frame clones and is missing some. The profile shows 110,000 or so clones, more than 75% of them singletons. Points on this clone: Its target is unknown.

This receptor was taken from an adult who received the AZD1222 COVID-19 vaccine. Sequenced material: peripheral blood, taken 28 days after the second AZD1222 dose.

CDR3 coding DNA: TGTGCCAGCAGCCCGCACAGGGTGCCCAATGAAAAACTGTTTTTT. Translating it yields CASSPHRVPNEKLFF. The V and J genes are TRBV11-1 and TRBJ1-4; D possibly corresponds to TRBD1 (6 bases). V was cut by 5 bases and J by 5 bases, with 15 bases left in between. Germline V gene data show CDR1 as SGHAT and CDR2 as FQDESV (reference sequence). The CDR3 runs to 15 residues.